The sequence of this T cell receptor (beta chain) was determined in a study of CD8+ T cells in alopecia areata. Study at large: Using the percentage of affected scalp area, treated patients' severity was scored. Study-wide results and limits: Numerous clones, expanded in lesions, remained in scalp and blood during tofacitinib. TCR sharing across patients was less clear than in mice, possibly HLA-related. Lesional scalp, especially alopecia totalis/universalis, showed higher clonality than normal scalp.

Isolated RNA was reverse transcribed into cDNA used as the sequencing template. Using immunoSEQ multiplex PCR, the repertoire was profiled, and TCRdb retains in-frame clones only, with some absent. The sample has some 110,000 clones; about 59% are singletons. Remarks on this clone: Its specificity is unknown.

Treatment denoted: oral pan-JAK inhibitor, 5-10 mg twice daily. V lost 5 bases to trimming and J lost 7 bases; unmatched junction nucleotides: 11. The CDR3 runs 15 residues. The germline gives CDR1 SEHNR, CDR2 FQNEAQ (reference sequence). The receptor was isolated from a human donor with alopecia areata. The sequenced sample was CD8+ T cells sorted from blood, obtained at week 24, from a patient treated with tofacitinib. The chain is built from TRBV7-9 and TRBJ2-1; 7 nucleotides line up with TRBD2. CDR3 in amino acids: CASSPGLGPRNEQFF. CDR3 bases: TGTGCCAGCAGCCCTGGACTAGGCCCTCGGAATGAGCAGTTCTTC.